These 10 T cell receptor beta chains were sequenced from one sample in a study of blood T cells in healthy people across ages. For the second PCR, which ran for roughly 7 to 11 cycles, a sample-barcoded 5' primer and a J-beta primer mix were used. One entry per CDR3 protein results from TCRdb running MiXCR on the 5' RACE reads. Found here are about a million distinct CDR3 sequences, approximately 49% of them singletons; the top ten hold around an eighth. Sequenced: blood. All receptors derive from a young man in good health.

This clonotype was seen a handful of times. The chain has TRBV4-2 and TRBJ2-5, with D possibly matching TRBD2 (7 bases). The CDR3 spans 15 residues. V lost 0 bases and J 4 bases, leaving 12 bases between the germline ends. The germline V gene has CDR1 LGHNA and CDR2 YNFKEQ. The CDR3 nucleotides are TGTGCCAGCAGCCAAGATCGGGGGGCCGGAGAGACCCAGTACTTC. This encodes CASSQDRGAGETQYF.

This clonotype has just one count. V usage is TRBV6-6 and J usage is TRBJ1-2, with 10 bases matching TRBD1. V shed 4 bases and J 6 bases; nucleotides not matched to a gene: 14. CDR1 and CDR2 from the germline V gene are MNHNY and SVGAGI (reference sequence). The CDR3 is 17 residues long. CDR3 region: CASSLTGTGARVHGYTF. CDR3 nucleotide sequence: TGTGCCAGCAGTTTAACCGGGACAGGGGCCCGGGTACATGGCTACACCTTC.

The chain recombines TRBV7-2 with TRBJ2-5, with a possible D match to TRBD2 (7 bases). Looked up from germline, CDR1 is SGHTA and CDR2 is FQGNSA. V shed 1 base and J shed 11 bases, with 20 bases lying between them. The length of the CDR3 is 15 residues. Here the CDR3 reads CASSLGGGGGNEQYF. For the CDR3, the DNA is TGTGCCAGCAGCTTAGGCGGGGGTGGGGGCAATGAGCAGTACTTC.

There are many counts of this clonotype. The genes are TRBV27 and TRBJ2-7; unclear D gene. The ends were cut back, 3 bases at V and 3 bases at J, with 15 bases in the middle. Germline CDR1 is MNHEY and CDR2 is SMNVEV (reference sequence). This CDR3 region has 15 residues. The CDR3 protein is CASSLAPRTFYEQYF. DNA for the CDR3: TGTGCCAGCAGTTTGGCGCCCAGGACCTTCTACGAGCAGTACTTC.

This clonotype was counted a few times. CDR3 sequence (DNA): TGTGCCAGCAGCGTATCGGGACAGGCTTACAATGAGCAGTTCTTC. It encodes CASSVSGQAYNEQFF. V gene TRBV9 combines with J gene TRBJ2-1, with 8 bases identical to TRBD1. The germline V gene encodes CDR1 SGDLS and CDR2 YYNGEE. This CDR3 has 15 amino acids. V lost 1 base, J lost 4 bases, and 4 bases stayed unmatched.

This clonotype was seen more than once but under ten times. This chain connects TRBV7-2 to TRBJ2-1; 8 bases are a match to TRBD1. Per the germline V gene, CDR1 is SGHTA and CDR2 is FQGNSA. CDR3 size: 16 residues. With V trimmed by 5 bases and J by 4 bases, 10 bases remained unmatched. Here the CDR3 reads CASSTTGEGAYNEQFF. As DNA, the CDR3 is TGTGCCAGCAGCACGACAGGGGAAGGGGCTTACAATGAGCAGTTCTTC.

V usage is TRBV3-1 and J usage is TRBJ2-7; 8 nucleotides agree with TRBD1. Trimming removed 0 bases from V and 3 bases from J; junction bases left unmatched: 7. From germline, CDR1 is LGHDT and CDR2 YNNKEL (reference sequence). This CDR3 is 16 amino acids long. This CDR3 is CASSQDGTGRNYEQYF. CDR3 coding DNA: TGTGCCAGCAGCCAAGATGGGACAGGCCGAAACTACGAGCAGTACTTC.

This clonotype was observed a few times. The chain links TRBV5-6 to TRBJ2-1, with 9 bases aligning to TRBD2. Trimming removed 4 bases from V and 14 bases from J; junction bases left unmatched: 16. The germline gives CDR1 SGHDT, CDR2 YYEEEE. The CDR3 runs 15 residues. The CDR3 loop is CASSLRGTSRIGEFF. In DNA form, the CDR3 reads TGTGCCAGCAGCCTGCGTGGGACTAGCAGGATTGGAGAGTTCTTC.

The genes are TRBV10-3 and TRBJ2-4; maybe TRBD1 (7 bases). The CDR3 consists of 14 residues. Germline V gene lookup returns CDR1 ENHRY and CDR2 SYGVKD. V was cut by 4 bases and J by 7 bases, with 14 bases left in between. The CDR3: CAISAGGGGNIQYF. CDR3 in DNA: TGTGCCATCAGTGCAGGAGGGGGCGGGAACATTCAGTACTTC.

The chain employs TRBV19 and TRBJ1-2, with D perhaps matching TRBD1 (5 bases). V lost 8 bases and J 6 bases, leaving 13 bases between the germline ends. CDR1 is LNHDA and CDR2 is SQIVND in the germline V gene (reference sequence). This CDR3 is built from 12 residues. The chain's CDR3 is CASPWDSNGYTF. The CDR3 coding sequence is TGTGCCAGTCCCTGGGACTCCAATGGCTACACCTTC.